The 24 T cell receptor beta chains given below trace back to one sample, sequenced in a study of vaccination and CD4 T cells after COVID-19 (dated by TCRdb to between 2021 and 2022). The treatment or condition label, as the study defines it: roughly 11-day PBMC culture with coronavirus spike peptide pools or control peptides (ViraFEST assay). These TCRs' antigens remain unknown. Library preparation used PCR. TCRdb shows the sequencer as Illumina iSeq 100. TCR sequencing of DNA from cultured CD4+ T cells used the Oncomine TCR Beta short-read assay at the Johns Hopkins FTIC core. Clones were called with MiXCR by TCRdb after fastp trimmed the public reads at Q25, and only in-frame beta chains were retained. Entries that share a CDR3 protein sequence are merged under the most common genes and DNA. The sample table shows approximately 20,000 distinct CDR3 sequences, and under 60% are seen once. The top ten constitute roughly 10% of the sample.

What was sequenced was CD4+ T cells from blood, cultured in vitro. These receptors originate from a human donor who had recovered from COVID-19.

In DNA, the CDR3 is TGTGCCAGCACTCGAACCGCAGGGGGTCAGGGAAGAGCTTTCTTT. Translated: CASTRTAGGQGRAFF. This chain joins TRBV27 and TRBJ1-1; 7 bases map to TRBD1. V dropped 7 bases and J dropped 10; count of bases not matched to a gene: 18. CDR1 is MNHEY, CDR2 SMNVEV, per germline (reference sequence). CDR3 length: 15 amino acids.

The chain uses TRBV20-1 and TRBJ2-7; TRBD1 agrees at 7 bases. CDR3 length equals 15 residues. V gave up 1 base and J gave up 2 bases; unmatched junction bases: 8. Germline loops: CDR1 DFQATT, CDR2 SNEGSKA (reference sequence). The CDR3 loop reads CSARAADRLPYEQYF. The CDR3 DNA follows: TGCAGTGCTAGAGCCGCGGACAGGTTGCCCTACGAGCAGTACTTC.

The rearrangement links TRBV3-1 to TRBJ2-7; 12 nucleotides line up with TRBD2. CDR3 size: 18 residues. V dropped 0 bases and J dropped 3; count of bases not matched to a gene: 9. CDR1 LGHDT and CDR2 YNNKEL come from the germline V gene (reference sequence). As DNA, the CDR3 is TGTGCCAGCAGCCAAGAATATCTAGCGGGAGGGGCATACTACGAGCAGTACTTC. It yields the protein CASSQEYLAGGAYYEQYF.

The gene calls are TRBV25-1 and TRBJ1-2; the D gene is possibly TRBD1 (6 bases). This CDR3 is 16 amino acids long. The V and J ends lost 0 bases and 2 bases respectively, with 13 bases between them. Germline CDR1 and CDR2: MGHDK and SYGVNS. Here the CDR3 reads CASSEYIGGRNYGYTF. As DNA, the CDR3 is TGTGCCAGCAGTGAATATATCGGGGGGCGAAACTATGGCTACACCTTC.

Only a few counts were recorded for this clonotype. The chain joins TRBV6-1 to TRBJ1-1; D not certain. This CDR3 is 18 amino acids long. V lost 6 bases and J lost 5, with 28 bases in between. CDR1 and CDR2 (germline): MNHNS, SASEGT. CDR3 bases: TGTGCCAGCAGCTCCTACCGACGGACTGCCCCGCGATATACTGAAGCTTTCTTT. Amino acids: CASSSYRRTAPRYTEAFF.

V and J are TRBV6-1 and TRBJ2-7, with 13 positions matching TRBD2. The CDR3 length is 16 residues. J gave up 4 bases and V 5 bases, and 8 bases lay outside the gene matches. CDR1 and CDR2 from the germline V gene are MNHNS and SASEGT. DNA for the CDR3: TGTGCCAGCAGTACCTTTTGGACTAGCGGGAGTTACGAGCAGTACTTC. It translates to CASSTFWTSGSYEQYF.

V gene TRBV10-3 combines with J gene TRBJ2-1; perhaps D is TRBD1 or TRBD2 (6 bases each). Germline CDR1 and CDR2: ENHRY and SYGVKD. Trimming took off 7 bases at V and 5 bases at J, with 9 bases between the two ends. This CDR3 spans 12 amino acids. CDR3 coding DNA: TGTGCCATCAAAGGGGGGCACAATGAGCAGTTCTTC. It translates to CAIKGGHNEQFF.

This clonotype appeared a few times. The chain couples TRBV6-2 or TRBV6-3 to TRBJ1-2, with D maybe TRBD1 (6 bases). This CDR3 has 14 amino acids. V was cut by 6 bases and J by 1 base, with 12 bases left in between. Looked up from germline, CDR1 is MNHEY and CDR2 is SVGEGT. CDR3 in DNA: TGTGCCAGCAGCGGACAGCCACTTAACTATGGCTACACCTTC. Its protein is CASSGQPLNYGYTF.

In nucleotides, the CDR3 is TGTGCCAGCTCACCCCAACCCCTGGGGAGCTCCTATAATTCACCCCTCCACTTT. This translates into CASSPQPLGSSYNSPLHF. The chain carries TRBV18 and TRBJ1-6; D unresolved. Germline V lookup: CDR1 KGHSH, CDR2 LQKENI. The CDR3 totals 18 residues. V shed 3 bases and J shed 0 bases, with 15 bases lying between them.

The V gene is TRBV14, the J gene TRBJ2-1, with D perhaps assigned TRBD1 or TRBD2 (5 bases each). The CDR3 contains 15 residues. In germline, CDR1 is SGHDN, CDR2 FVKESK. V shed 1 base and J shed 4 bases, with 11 bases lying between them. CDR3 in amino acids: CASSQVGTDYNEQFF. The CDR3 region has the DNA TGTGCCAGCAGCCAAGTAGGGACGGATTACAATGAGCAGTTCTTC.

This clonotype was seen a few times. V gene TRBV25-1 combines with J gene TRBJ2-3; D is unresolved. This CDR3 is built from 14 residues. Germline loops: CDR1 MGHDK, CDR2 SYGVNS. V lost 3 bases and J 1 base, leaving 8 bases between the germline ends. The CDR3 DNA reads TGTGCCAGCAGTGAGGAGCTGCGCACAGATACGCAGTATTTT. Translated: CASSEELRTDTQYF.

This rearrangement joins TRBV2 to TRBJ1-5, with D hard to call. Germline lookup yields CDR1 SNHLY and CDR2 FYNNEI. The CDR3 totals 14 residues. Trimming left V 4 bases short and J 3 bases short, with 10 bases between. Here the CDR3 DNA reads TGTGCCAGCAGTGCCCTGGGAACCAATCAGCCCCAGCATTTT. Translation gives CASSALGTNQPQHF.

Worth noting for this clonotype: Without the conserved terminal phenylalanine or tryptophan, this CDR3 likely stems from a read error. The chain recombines TRBV15 with TRBJ2-6; D is possibly TRBD2 (7 bases). Germline CDR1 and CDR2: LNHNV and YYDKDF (reference sequence). The V end lost 0 bases, the J end lost 3 bases, and 15 bases lay between the germline ends. The CDR3 runs 18 residues. The CDR3 region is CATSRDLGGGYGANVLTY. The CDR3 DNA reads as TGTGCCACCAGCAGAGATCTGGGGGGGGGCTATGGGGCCAACGTCCTGACTTAC.

The chain joins TRBV21-1 to TRBJ2-7; TRBD1 was called by the table and not checked on the DNA. TRBV21-1 is listed as a pseudogene. The CDR3 spans 16 residues. CDR3 nucleotides: TGTGCCAGCAGCAAATGGGACCCACCCGGGGACTACGAGCAGTACTTC. It codes for CASSKWDPPGDYEQYF.

The rearrangement uses TRBV20-1 and TRBJ1-3; D is uncertain. V was trimmed by 2 bases and J by 0 bases, leaving 14 bases between them. The length of the CDR3 is 16 residues. Germline CDR1 and CDR2: DFQATT and SNEGSKA (reference sequence). This CDR3 is CSARPSDGHSGNTIYF. For the CDR3, the DNA is TGCAGTGCTAGACCCAGCGACGGTCACTCTGGAAACACCATATATTTT.

The chain recombines TRBV7-6 with TRBJ2-7; D is perhaps TRBD1 or TRBD2 (7 bases each). The CDR3 has 15 residues. The germline gives CDR1 SGHVS, CDR2 FNYEAQ. V lost 5 bases and J lost 6, with 20 bases in between. CDR3 DNA sequence: TGTGCCAGCAGCCCCAGGGGGGGGTATGAACGCGAGCAGTACTTC. Translating it yields CASSPRGGYEREQYF.

This clonotype turned up a few times. CDR3 in amino acids: CASSLTPGSNQPQHF. Here the CDR3 DNA reads TGTGCCAGCAGTCTAACGCCGGGTAGCAATCAGCCCCAGCATTTT. The gene calls are TRBV6-1 and TRBJ1-5; unclear D gene. V lost 5 bases and J lost 0, with 11 bases in between. This CDR3 contains 15 residues. Looked up from germline, CDR1 is MNHNS and CDR2 is SASEGT.

This rearrangement joins TRBV4-1 to TRBJ2-3; no definite D call. Germline V gene lookup returns CDR1 MGHRA and CDR2 YSYEKL. This CDR3 region has 14 residues. The germline V and J ends were trimmed by 2 bases and 0 bases, with 6 bases remaining between them. As DNA, the CDR3 is TGCGCCAGCAGCCAATATGACAGCACAGATACGCAGTATTTT. It translates to CASSQYDSTDTQYF.

This clonotype showed up just a few times. The V gene is TRBV12-3 or TRBV12-4, the J gene TRBJ1-2; 11 nucleotides align to TRBD1. The CDR3 totals 13 residues. The V and J ends lost 6 bases and 7 bases, in that order; junction bases with no gene match: 4. CDR3 DNA sequence: TGTGCCAGCAGCCAGGGACAGGGGGTTGGCTACACCTTC. Its protein is CASSQGQGVGYTF.

The chain has TRBV28 and TRBJ2-2; the D is unclear. Trimming cost V 3 bases and J 5 bases, with 10 bases left between them. The CDR3 loop spans 14 amino acids. Germline assignment: CDR1 MDHEN and CDR2 SYDVKM. This CDR3 is CASSFSWETGELFF. CDR3 sequence (DNA): TGTGCCAGCAGTTTTTCCTGGGAAACCGGGGAGCTGTTTTTT.

In this sample, this clonotype turned up a few times. The J gene is TRBJ1-1, the V gene TRBV20-1; a weak D match, TRBD1 (5 bases). Trimming removed 5 bases at V and 1 base at J, with 14 bases between. The CDR3 is made up of 14 amino acids. The germline V gene has CDR1 DFQATT and CDR2 SNEGSKA (reference sequence). This CDR3 reads CSAGPGTENTEAFF. The CDR3 region has the DNA TGCAGTGCTGGCCCCGGGACGGAGAACACTGAAGCTTTCTTT.

V usage is TRBV7-3 and J usage is TRBJ1-2; TRBD1 is a possible D gene (5 bases). Germline V gene data show CDR1 as SGHTA and CDR2 as FQGTGA. Deletions cut 5 bases from V and 4 bases from J, with 8 bases between. There are 12 residues in the CDR3. The CDR3: CASSRDGYGYTF. In nucleotides, the CDR3 is TGTGCCAGCAGCCGGGACGGCTATGGCTACACCTTC.

The chain links TRBV7-9 to TRBJ2-3, with TRBD2 matching 7 bases. Germline trimming cut 8 bases from V and 5 bases from J; bases unmatched to any gene: 10. Germline assignment: CDR1 SEHNR and CDR2 FQNEAQ (reference sequence). The CDR3 consists of 14 residues. The CDR3 spells CASGSKERGDTQYF. The CDR3 nucleotides are TGTGCCAGCGGGTCGAAGGAGCGGGGAGATACGCAGTATTTT.

The sample holds a few counts of this clonotype. The J gene is TRBJ1-1, the V gene TRBV5-1; 9 nucleotides align to TRBD1. The length of the CDR3 is 16 residues. Germline assignment: CDR1 SGHRS and CDR2 YFSETQ. V dropped 9 bases and J dropped 1; count of bases not matched to a gene: 13. The CDR3 spells CATRPGQGGSNTEAFF. CDR3 sequence (DNA): TGCGCCACTCGACCGGGACAGGGTGGCTCGAACACTGAAGCTTTCTTT.